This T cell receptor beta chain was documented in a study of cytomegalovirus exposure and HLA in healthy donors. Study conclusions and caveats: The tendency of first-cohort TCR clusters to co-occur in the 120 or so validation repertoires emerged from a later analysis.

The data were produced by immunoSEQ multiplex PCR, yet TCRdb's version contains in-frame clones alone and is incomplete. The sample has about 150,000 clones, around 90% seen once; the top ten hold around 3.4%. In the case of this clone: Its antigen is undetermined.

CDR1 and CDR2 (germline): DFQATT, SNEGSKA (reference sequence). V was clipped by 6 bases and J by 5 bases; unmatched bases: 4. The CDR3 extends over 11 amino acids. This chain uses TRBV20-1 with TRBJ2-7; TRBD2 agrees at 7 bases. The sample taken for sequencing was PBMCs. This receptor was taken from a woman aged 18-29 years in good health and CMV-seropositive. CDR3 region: CSATTSDEQYF. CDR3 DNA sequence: TGCAGTGCGACAACTAGCGACGAGCAGTACTTC.